The 5 T cell receptor beta chains reported below all come from one sample, sequenced in a study of molecular identifiers for immune sequencing clone quantification. From the PCR reads, TCRdb called clonotypes with MiXCR, one entry per CDR3 protein. The table shows approximately 320,000 distinct CDR3 sequences, with 24% occurring only once. The sequenced sample was naive CD8+ T cells from blood, with Jurkat cell RNA spiked in. The sample's subset: FACS-sorted CD8+CD4-CCR7+CD45RA+ naive T cells. These TCRs come from a human donor in good health. Some libraries in this study had Jurkat cell RNA spiked in.

At least ten counts were recorded for this clonotype. The genes are TRBV9 and TRBJ2-6, with unresolved D. The CDR3 has 15 residues. Trimming pared 4 bases from V and 0 bases from J, leaving 8 bases between. Germline values: CDR1 SGDLS, CDR2 YYNGEE. The CDR3 loop reads CASSTPNSGANVLTF. In DNA, the CDR3 is TGTGCCAGCAGCACCCCGAACTCTGGGGCCAACGTCCTGACTTTC.

This clonotype was seen a handful of times. The rearrangement links TRBV9 to TRBJ2-3, with 14 bases identical to TRBD2. The ends lost 3 bases at V and 0 bases at J; junction bases unmatched: 6. The CDR3 covers 18 residues. Per the germline V gene, CDR1 is SGDLS and CDR2 is YYNGEE. CDR3 bases: TGTGCCAGCAGCGCCGGACTAGCGGGGGGAACTAGCACAGATACGCAGTATTTT. Its protein product is CASSAGLAGGTSTDTQYF.

The rearrangement joins TRBV7-6 to TRBJ2-7, with TRBD1 matching over 7 bases. CDR1 is SGHVS, CDR2 FNYEAQ, per germline. V shed 7 bases, J shed 4 bases, and the junction held 16 bases outside the gene matches. The length of the CDR3 is 16 residues. The CDR3: CASNLSPRDSPYEQYF. In DNA form, the CDR3 reads TGTGCCAGCAACCTCTCCCCCCGGGACAGTCCTTACGAGCAGTACTTC.

The chain employs TRBV27 and TRBJ2-3; D not resolved. The CDR3 extends over 12 amino acids. Per the germline V gene, CDR1 is MNHEY and CDR2 is SMNVEV (reference sequence). V was shortened by 6 bases and J by 6 bases, with 10 bases between the two germline ends. The CDR3 nucleotides read TGTGCCAGCAGGGGAATGAGGGATACGCAGTATTTT. Its protein is CASRGMRDTQYF.

Concerning this clonotype: The junction departs from the called germline gene at one end, perhaps through a read error. The rearrangement links TRBV7-9 to TRBJ2-7; perhaps TRBD2 as D (6 bases). This CDR3 is 14 amino acids long. Germline loops: CDR1 SEHNR, CDR2 FQNEAQ (reference sequence). CDR3 sequence reads: CAGSLVSLAGEQYF. CDR3 in DNA: TGTGCCGGCAGCTTAGTTAGCTTGGCGGGAGAGCAGTACTTC.